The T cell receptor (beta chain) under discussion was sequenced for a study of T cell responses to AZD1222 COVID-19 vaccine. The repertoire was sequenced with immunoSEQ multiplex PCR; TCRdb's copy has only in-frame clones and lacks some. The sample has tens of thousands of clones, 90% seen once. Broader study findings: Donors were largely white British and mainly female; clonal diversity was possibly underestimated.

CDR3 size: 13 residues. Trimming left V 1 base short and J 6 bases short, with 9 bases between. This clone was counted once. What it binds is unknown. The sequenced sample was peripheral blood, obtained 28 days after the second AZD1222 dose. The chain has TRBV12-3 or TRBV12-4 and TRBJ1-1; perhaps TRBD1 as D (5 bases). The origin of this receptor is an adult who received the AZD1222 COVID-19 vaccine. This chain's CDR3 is CASSLGGRSEAFF. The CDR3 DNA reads TGTGCCAGCAGTTTAGGGGGCCGGTCTGAAGCTTTCTTT.